This TCR beta chain appears in the sequencing data of a study of cytomegalovirus exposure and HLA in healthy donors. Findings and caveats of the study: The authors listed some 150 TCR beta chains as cytomegalovirus-associated. Using a false discovery rate of 0.05, a later analysis showed that 16,951 TCR beta sequences were associated with HLA alleles.

On this clone: Antigen specificity is unknown.

Each donor was healthy, and each was a bone marrow donor. Donors sampled were nominally healthy, though unrecorded immune exposures were likely. PCR was performed using 60 Vbeta and 13 Jbeta primers. The table came from immunoSEQ multiplex PCR; TCRdb's copy has only in-frame clones and leaves some out. The table shows about 140,000 clones, with around 84% occurring only once. CDR1 and CDR2 (germline): SGHVS, FNYEAQ. V was trimmed by 4 bases and J by 9 bases, leaving 16 bases between them. The CDR3 covers 13 residues. The receptor's source is a boy aged 2 to 10 in good health and CMV-seronegative. V is TRBV7-6 and J is TRBJ2-7; tentative D call: TRBD2 (5 bases). Sequenced sample: PBMCs. The CDR3 bases are TGTGCCAGCAGCTATGGACTCCGGAGCGGGCAGTACTTC. It translates to CASSYGLRSGQYF.